The 7 T cell receptor beta chains listed next were all sequenced from one sample in a study of blood T cells in healthy people across ages. A second about 7 to 11 cycle PCR used barcoded and J-beta primers. MiXCR, applied by TCRdb to the 5' RACE reads, yields one record per CDR3 protein. The table has 650,000 to 900,000 distinct CDR3 sequences, 62% seen once; the top ten hold 25% to 30%. Sequences were obtained from blood. The receptors here all came from a man aged 30 to 39 in good health.

The chain employs TRBV5-1 and TRBJ2-4, with D possibly TRBD1 on 6 matching bases. CDR1 is SGHRS, CDR2 YFSETQ, per germline. CDR3 size: 13 residues. V lost 4 bases to trimming and J lost 10 bases, with 15 bases between them. CDR3 loop: CASSEQGLEIQYF. The CDR3 DNA is TGCGCCAGCAGCGAACAGGGTTTAGAGATTCAGTACTTC.

This clonotype showed up just a few times. The DNA of the CDR3 is TGTGCCAGCAGTGAATATCCCGGGACTAGCGGGGGGACTTTCTACGAGCAGTACTTC. This codes for CASSEYPGTSGGTFYEQYF. The chain is built from TRBV25-1 and TRBJ2-7; TRBD2 agrees at 15 bases. CDR3 size: 19 residues. V dropped 0 bases and J dropped 3; count of bases not matched to a gene: 9. The germline V gene encodes CDR1 MGHDK and CDR2 SYGVNS.

This clonotype was picked up many times. The chain joins TRBV24-1 to TRBJ2-1; either TRBD1 or TRBD2 may fit D (5 bases each). V was shortened by 7 bases and J by 3 bases, with 18 bases between the two germline ends. Germline CDR1 reads KGHDR; CDR2 reads SFDVKD. The CDR3 consists of 16 residues. The DNA of the CDR3 is TGTGCCACCAGCGAAGCAGGGTTGGGGAGCTACAATGAGCAGTTCTTC. It yields the protein CATSEAGLGSYNEQFF.

This chain links TRBV4-3 with TRBJ1-4; D is undetermined. Germline V gene sequence: CDR1 LGHNA, CDR2 YSLEER. The length of the CDR3 is 15 residues. V lost 0 bases and J lost 4, with 9 bases in between. DNA for the CDR3: TGCGCCAGCAGCCAAGAAGGCCGCTATAATGAAAAACTGTTTTTT. Translating it yields CASSQEGRYNEKLFF.

In its sample, this clonotype was seen a few times. Just one base apart from a much larger clone, this may be a read error. The chain couples TRBV6-1 to TRBJ2-5; the D is unclear. CDR3 length equals 13 residues. With 4 bases removed from V and 5 bases from J, the gap between germline ends came to 11 bases. Germline CDR1 MNHNS, CDR2 SASEGT. This CDR3 reads CASSGPGKETQYF. The CDR3 DNA reads TGTGCCAGCAGTGGACCTGGCAAGGAGACCCAGTACTTC.

The J gene is TRBJ2-6, the V gene TRBV7-2; weak D call: TRBD2 (5 bases). Trimming removed 2 bases at V and 0 bases at J, with 14 bases between. CDR1 is SGHTA and CDR2 is FQGNSA in the germline V gene. The CDR3 extends over 18 amino acids. The CDR3 spells CASSLWTYFDSGANVLTF. The CDR3 DNA sequence: TGTGCCAGCAGCTTATGGACTTACTTCGACTCTGGGGCCAACGTCCTGACTTTC.

This clonotype was observed once. Mismatch with germline at one junction end may stem from a read error. The chain is built from TRBV7-9 and TRBJ1-1, with D uncertain. The germline V gene encodes CDR1 SEHNR and CDR2 FQNEAQ (reference sequence). This CDR3 has 14 amino acids. As DNA, the CDR3 is TGTGCCATCAGCTTAGACGGATTGGGCACTGAAGCTTTCTTT. It encodes CAISLDGLGTEAFF.